This passage covers 25 T cell receptor beta chains from one sample sequenced in a study of cytomegalovirus exposure and HLA in healthy donors. This PCR relied on a set of 60 Vbeta primers and 13 Jbeta primers. Only in-frame clones appear in the TCRdb table, and some are missing; sequencing was by immunoSEQ multiplex PCR. The sample consists of 190,000 or so clones, 82% of them appearing once. Sequenced material: PBMCs. The receptors here all came from a boy aged 2 to 10 in good health and CMV-seronegative.

This rearrangement joins TRBV15 to TRBJ1-1; D gene unclear. This CDR3 spans 13 amino acids. V was pared by 3 bases and J by 3 bases, with 8 bases between. Per germline, CDR1 LNHNV and CDR2 YYDKDF (reference sequence). CDR3: CATSSETYTEAFF. As DNA, the CDR3 is TGTGCCACCAGCAGCGAGACATACACTGAAGCTTTCTTT. Full variable domain (outside the CDR3, taken from reference TRBV15 and TRBJ1-1): DAMVIQNPRYQVTQFGKPVTLSCSQTLNHNVMYWYQQKSSQAPKLLFHYYDKDFNNEADTPDNFQSRRPNTSFCFLDIRSPGLGDTAMYLCATSSETYTEAFFGQGTRLTVV.

Only a few counts were recorded for this clone. The chain has TRBV7-3 and TRBJ1-2, with 7 bases that match TRBD1. J was trimmed by 5 bases and V by 1 base; bases with no gene match: 7. Per germline, CDR1 SGHTA and CDR2 FQGTGA. CDR3 length: 15 amino acids. The CDR3 spells CASSLNRDSPYGYTF. DNA of the CDR3: TGTGCCAGCAGCTTAAACCGGGACAGTCCATATGGCTACACCTTC.

The rearrangement links TRBV18 to TRBJ1-5, with D tentatively TRBD1 (5 bases). The CDR3 has 15 amino acids. CDR1 and CDR2 (germline): KGHSH, LQKENI. V lost 6 bases and J lost 3, with 15 bases in between. The CDR3 is CASSNGGNLNQPQHF. The CDR3 DNA sequence: TGTGCCAGCTCCAACGGGGGGAACCTCAATCAGCCCCAGCATTTT.

The V gene is TRBV2, the J gene TRBJ1-2; 7 bases agree with TRBD1. The V and J ends lost 6 bases and 7 bases, in that order; junction bases with no gene match: 14. This CDR3 has 15 residues. CDR1 and CDR2 from the germline V gene are SNHLY and FYNNEI. CDR3 sequence (DNA): TGTGCCAGCAGCCTACAACCCGGGACAGACTCTGGCTACACCTTC. Residues: CASSLQPGTDSGYTF.

The chain couples TRBV27 to TRBJ1-1; unclear D gene. Trimming cost V 10 bases and J 6 bases, with 12 bases left between them. The CDR3 has 11 amino acids. Looked up from germline, CDR1 is MNHEY and CDR2 is SMNVEV (reference sequence). The CDR3: CATLGGSEAFF. The CDR3 DNA is TGTGCCACCCTCGGAGGGTCTGAAGCTTTCTTT.

The chain has TRBV5-6 and TRBJ2-4; TRBD1 matches at 7 bases. The V and J ends lost 4 bases and 9 bases, in that order; junction bases with no gene match: 10. This CDR3 has 14 residues. CDR1 is SGHDT and CDR2 is YYEEEE in the germline V gene. The DNA for the CDR3 is TGTGCCAGCAGCCCTAGGCGACAGGGCGGCATTCAGTACTTC. As protein: CASSPRRQGGIQYF.

The rearrangement uses TRBV10-3 and TRBJ1-1; 12 nucleotides line up with TRBD1. Germline-derived CDR1 and CDR2 are ENHRY and SYGVKD. The CDR3 extends over 17 amino acids. Losses at the gene ends were 4 bases for V and 2 bases for J; bases not matched to a gene: 8. In DNA form, the CDR3 reads TGTGCCATCAGTGGGGGTTGGGACAGGGGGCAAAACACTGAAGCTTTCTTT. Amino acid sequence: CAISGGWDRGQNTEAFF.

The CDR3 loop reads CASSPPNYGYTF. The DNA for the CDR3 is TGTGCCAGCAGTCCTCCGAACTATGGCTACACCTTC. The chain employs TRBV2 and TRBJ1-2; D is uncertain. V was cut by 5 bases and J by 2 bases, with 6 bases left in between. The CDR3 totals 12 residues. Germline assignment: CDR1 SNHLY and CDR2 FYNNEI.

This clone was observed a handful of times. The J gene is TRBJ2-7, the V gene TRBV7-9; possibly TRBD1 for D (6 bases). The germline V gene encodes CDR1 SEHNR and CDR2 FQNEAQ (reference sequence). This CDR3 is built from 14 residues. Trimming removed 5 bases at V and 1 base at J, with 12 bases between. CDR3 amino acids: CASSPRQDSYEQYF. CDR3 in DNA: TGTGCCAGCAGCCCTCGACAGGATTCCTACGAGCAGTACTTC.

V usage is TRBV7-8 and J usage is TRBJ1-1; D ambiguous. V was pared by 2 bases and J by 5 bases, with 15 bases between. There are 15 residues in the CDR3. The germline gives CDR1 SGHVS, CDR2 FQNEAQ. The CDR3 nucleotides are TGTGCCAGCAGCTTACCGGAGCCCGAGATTACTGAAGCTTTCTTT. This gives the protein CASSLPEPEITEAFF.

In DNA, the CDR3 is TGCGCCAGCAGCGAGGGGACAGTGAGGGCTAATGAAAAACTGTTTTTT. Amino acid sequence: CASSEGTVRANEKLFF. The chain is built from TRBV5-1 and TRBJ1-4; 7 bases map to TRBD1. Germline CDR1 and CDR2: SGHRS and YFSETQ. The CDR3 runs 16 residues. V was pared by 4 bases and J by 3 bases, with 9 bases of the junction left unmatched.

J is TRBJ1-3 and V is TRBV2; TRBD1 is a possible D gene (6 bases). The germline CDR1 and CDR2 sequences are SNHLY and FYNNEI. The CDR3 has 13 amino acids. Trimming removed 8 bases at V and 3 bases at J, with 11 bases between. The CDR3 here is CASSTGRGNTIYF. CDR3 bases: TGTGCCAGCTCCACAGGGCGTGGAAACACCATATATTTT.

This sequence joins TRBV5-1 and TRBJ2-3; 12 positions match TRBD2. CDR3 length: 16 amino acids. Per the germline V gene, CDR1 is SGHRS and CDR2 is YFSETQ. V trimming: 6 bases; J trimming: 5 bases; junction bases outside the gene matches: 10. CDR3 loop: CASTPTSGGSGDTQYF. The DNA of the CDR3 is TGCGCCAGCACCCCTACTAGCGGGGGGTCAGGAGATACGCAGTATTTT.

Concerning this clone itself: This could be a read error, since a much larger clone is one nucleotide away. The rearrangement links TRBV5-6 to TRBJ2-5; D is uncertain. The germline gives CDR1 SGHDT, CDR2 YYEEEE. The CDR3 sequence is 12 residues long. Trimming shortened V by 2 bases and J by 0 bases, and 2 bases separated the two germline ends. This chain's CDR3 is CASSFDQETQYF. CDR3 bases: TGTGCCAGCAGCTTCGACCAAGAGACCCAGTACTTC.

The chain joins TRBV27 to TRBJ2-2; no firm D call. Trimming took 2 bases from V and 1 from J, leaving 11 bases between them. Germline V gene lookup returns CDR1 MNHEY and CDR2 SMNVEV (reference sequence). The CDR3 extends over 16 amino acids. DNA for the CDR3: TGTGCCAGCAGTTTAGTCTTGGCCGTGAACACCGGGGAGCTGTTTTTT. Translated: CASSLVLAVNTGELFF.

The chain combines TRBV2 with TRBJ2-3; 10 bases are shared with TRBD2. Looked up from germline, CDR1 is SNHLY and CDR2 is FYNNEI. V shed 8 bases and J 4 bases; nucleotides not matched to a gene: 12. There are 16 residues in the CDR3. This CDR3 is CASEEKRGGDADTQYF. Written as DNA, the CDR3 is TGTGCCAGCGAGGAAAAGCGGGGGGGCGACGCAGATACGCAGTATTTT.

The gene calls are TRBV28 and TRBJ1-1; D possibly corresponds to TRBD1 (5 bases). The germline V gene has CDR1 MDHEN and CDR2 SYDVKM. V gave up 4 bases and J gave up 0 bases, with 18 bases separating them. The CDR3 runs 17 residues. In nucleotides, the CDR3 is TGTGCCAGCAGTTCCAACAGGCCTTATAACCTGAACACTGAAGCTTTCTTT. It encodes CASSSNRPYNLNTEAFF.

The V gene is TRBV5-1, the J gene TRBJ2-5, with 9 bases identical to TRBD2. The CDR3 spans 15 residues. CDR1 is SGHRS and CDR2 is YFSETQ in the germline V gene. V trimming: 3 bases; J trimming: 5 bases; junction bases outside the gene matches: 8. DNA for the CDR3: TGCGCCAGCAGCTGGACGCGGGGGGGCTTGGAGACCCAGTACTTC. It specifies CASSWTRGGLETQYF.

The gene calls are TRBV18 and TRBJ1-4, with a tentative D call TRBD1 (5 bases). The CDR3 has 17 residues. V was trimmed by 4 bases and J by 8 bases, leaving 23 bases between them. Germline V gene data show CDR1 as KGHSH and CDR2 as LQKENI. For the CDR3, the DNA is TGTGCCAGCTCACTTGGGGCGCATACCCTGTCACCGGAAAAACTGTTTTTT. Residues: CASSLGAHTLSPEKLFF.

This clone came up once. The chain links TRBV7-2 to TRBJ2-1, with unresolved D. V was pared by 5 bases and J by 12 bases, with 11 bases between. The germline V gene has CDR1 SGHTA and CDR2 FQGNSA. This CDR3 has 11 amino acids. The CDR3, as DNA: TGTGCCAGCAGCGCGTTGGTTGGGCAGTTCTTC. It translates to CASSALVGQFF.

This chain connects TRBV7-8 to TRBJ1-1; no definite D call. Germline V gives CDR1 SGHVS, CDR2 FQNEAQ. Trimming took 6 bases from V and 7 from J, leaving 12 bases between them. CDR3 length equals 12 residues. The CDR3 spells CASSPLPSEAFF. The CDR3 coding sequence is TGTGCCAGCAGTCCCCTCCCTAGTGAAGCTTTCTTT.

V usage is TRBV27 and J usage is TRBJ1-1, with D unclear. The CDR3 has 14 residues. Trimming took off 3 bases at V and 1 base at J, with 9 bases between the two ends. Germline loops: CDR1 MNHEY, CDR2 SMNVEV (reference sequence). The CDR3 loop is CASSLGGGNTEAFF. The CDR3 DNA is TGTGCCAGCAGTTTGGGAGGCGGGAACACTGAAGCTTTCTTT.

This chain connects TRBV27 to TRBJ2-3; 8 bases align to TRBD2. V was pared by 6 bases and J by 0 bases, with 2 bases of the junction left unmatched. The CDR3 consists of 14 residues. CDR1 is MNHEY, CDR2 SMNVEV, per germline (reference sequence). CDR3 in DNA: TGTGCCAGCAGAATAGCGGGGAGCACAGATACGCAGTATTTT. Amino acid sequence: CASRIAGSTDTQYF.

CDR3 DNA sequence: TGTGCCAGCAGCTTAACTGTTCCGTTGGAGGGCTACACCTTC. Its translation is CASSLTVPLEGYTF. This chain connects TRBV7-2 to TRBJ1-2; D not resolved. V was trimmed by 2 bases and J by 8 bases, leaving 15 bases between them. Germline assignment: CDR1 SGHTA and CDR2 FQGNSA. The CDR3 length is 14 residues.

The V gene is TRBV9, the J gene TRBJ2-3; 7 bases agree with TRBD1. V was pared by 0 bases and J by 4 bases, with 8 bases of the junction left unmatched. The CDR3 is 16 amino acids. The germline CDR1 and CDR2 sequences are SGDLS and YYNGEE. Here the CDR3 DNA reads TGTGCCAGCAGCGTAGGGAAGACAGGGCGCGCAGATACGCAGTATTTT. It specifies CASSVGKTGRADTQYF.